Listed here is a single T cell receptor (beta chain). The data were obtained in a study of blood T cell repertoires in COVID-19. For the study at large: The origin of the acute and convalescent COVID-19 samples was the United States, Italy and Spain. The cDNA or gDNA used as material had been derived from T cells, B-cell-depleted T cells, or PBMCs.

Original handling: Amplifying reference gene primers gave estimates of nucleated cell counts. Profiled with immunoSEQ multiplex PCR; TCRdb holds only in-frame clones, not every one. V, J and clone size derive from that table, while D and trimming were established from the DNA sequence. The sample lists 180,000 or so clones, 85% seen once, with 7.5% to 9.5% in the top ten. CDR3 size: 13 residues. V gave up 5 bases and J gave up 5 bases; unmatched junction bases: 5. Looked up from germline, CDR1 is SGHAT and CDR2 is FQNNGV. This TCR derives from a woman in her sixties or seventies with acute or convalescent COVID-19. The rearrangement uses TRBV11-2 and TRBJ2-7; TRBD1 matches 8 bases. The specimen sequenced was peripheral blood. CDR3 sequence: CASSRTGPDEQYF. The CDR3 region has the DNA TGTGCCAGCAGCCGGACAGGGCCTGACGAGCAGTACTTC.